This passage covers 22 T cell receptor beta chains from one sample sequenced in a study of T-cell memory formation after mild COVID-19. TCRdb fed the 5' RACE reads into MiXCR, producing one record per CDR3 protein. Here the sample spans over 300,000 distinct CDR3 sequences, more than 20% being singletons. The source material was PBMCs or a T cell subset sorted from them (not recorded which). These receptors were taken from a man aged 18 to 30 who had mild COVID-19 (a few samples of this study predate the infection). Cell type and time point are not known.

The CDR3 nucleotides are TGCGCCAGCCGAAACACCCGGGGGACCGAGCAGTACTTC. Protein product: CASRNTRGTEQYF. V usage is TRBV5-1 and J usage is TRBJ2-7, with D possibly matching TRBD2 (6 bases). In germline, CDR1 is SGHRS, CDR2 YFSETQ. V lost 7 bases and J 6 bases, leaving 17 bases between the germline ends. CDR3 length: 13 residues.

This clonotype came up a few times. This chain connects TRBV3-1 to TRBJ1-1; no definite D call. Germline values: CDR1 LGHDT, CDR2 YNNKEL (reference sequence). This CDR3 region has 17 residues. V lost 4 bases to trimming and J lost 2 bases, with 20 bases between them. The CDR3 region is CASSPPRVVRPNTEAFF. CDR3 coding DNA: TGTGCCAGCAGCCCCCCGAGGGTTGTGAGGCCTAACACTGAAGCTTTCTTT.

Only a few counts were recorded for this clonotype. The chain has TRBV7-9 and TRBJ1-2; D is possibly TRBD1 (6 bases). The CDR3 covers 16 residues. The V gene lost 5 bases and the J gene lost 8 bases, with 24 bases spanning the gap. In germline, CDR1 is SEHNR, CDR2 FQNEAQ (reference sequence). Written as DNA, the CDR3 is TGTGCCAGCAGCCATCTGGTGGGGGGCGGATCCTCCGGCTACACCTTC. This translates into CASSHLVGGGSSGYTF.

This clonotype turned up a few times. The rearrangement links TRBV29-1 to TRBJ2-1; TRBD2 aligns across 13 bases. Per the germline V gene, CDR1 is SQVTM and CDR2 is ANQGSEA. V lost 6 bases and J lost 6; bases outside the gene matches: 8. The CDR3 is made up of 15 amino acids. The DNA for the CDR3 is TGCAGCGTCGAAAGACTAGCGGGGGGTCGCAATGAGCAGTTCTTC. Translated, it gives CSVERLAGGRNEQFF.

This chain joins TRBV7-9 and TRBJ2-1; no reliable D call. The CDR3 runs to 13 residues. CDR1 and CDR2 (germline): SEHNR, FQNEAQ (reference sequence). Between the trimmed V and J ends, which lost 1 base and 10 bases, there was a span of 11 bases. CDR3 bases: TGTGCCAGCAGCTTAGTTCCGGTACTAGAGCAGTTCTTC. It specifies CASSLVPVLEQFF.

This clonotype was seen a few times. The rearrangement uses TRBV4-2 and TRBJ2-3; 9 nucleotides agree with TRBD2. The CDR3 is 16 amino acids. V trimming: 0 bases; J trimming: 5 bases; junction bases outside the gene matches: 6. Germline values: CDR1 LGHNA, CDR2 YNFKEQ. The CDR3 DNA reads as TGTGCCAGCAGCCAAGAACAAGCGGGGGGTGAAGATACGCAGTATTTT. This gives the protein CASSQEQAGGEDTQYF.

This clonotype was counted only a few times. This sequence joins TRBV30 and TRBJ2-7, with D perhaps TRBD1 or TRBD2 (6 bases each). In germline, CDR1 is GTSNPN, CDR2 SVGIG (reference sequence). The CDR3 loop spans 14 amino acids. The V and J ends lost 2 bases and 2 bases respectively, with 13 bases between them. The CDR3 bases are TGTGCCTGGAGTCCGGGGGCAGGACCCTACGAGCAGTACTTC. Its protein product is CAWSPGAGPYEQYF.

The chain combines TRBV10-3 with TRBJ2-1, with no clear D. CDR1 ENHRY and CDR2 SYGVKD come from the germline V gene. The CDR3 is 14 amino acids. Trimming removed 3 bases from V and 3 bases from J, with 9 bases in between. This chain's CDR3 is CAISEASGYNEQFF. CDR3 in DNA: TGTGCCATCAGTGAAGCTTCTGGCTACAATGAGCAGTTCTTC.

This rearrangement joins TRBV7-9 to TRBJ2-1; no clear D. Germline loops: CDR1 SEHNR, CDR2 FQNEAQ (reference sequence). The CDR3 covers 11 residues. V lost 9 bases and J 0 bases, leaving 3 bases between the germline ends. The CDR3: CASGSYNEQFF. The DNA of the CDR3 is TGTGCCAGTGGCTCCTACAATGAGCAGTTCTTC.

This chain uses TRBV29-1 with TRBJ2-5; TRBD2 aligns across 13 bases. The germline gives CDR1 SQVTM, CDR2 ANQGSEA. V was pared by 5 bases and J by 5 bases, with 5 bases of the junction left unmatched. The CDR3 runs 14 residues. CDR3 sequence reads: CSVRTSGGAETQYF. CDR3 sequence (DNA): TGCAGCGTTCGGACTAGCGGGGGAGCGGAGACCCAGTACTTC.

The rearrangement uses TRBV4-3 and TRBJ1-3; possibly TRBD1 for D (5 bases). Germline lookup yields CDR1 LGHNA and CDR2 YSLEER. V was clipped by 0 bases and J by 2 bases, with 14 bases between them. The CDR3 is made up of 17 amino acids. CDR3 protein: CASSQDNAGFTGNTIYF. The CDR3 DNA reads TGCGCCAGCAGCCAAGATAATGCAGGGTTTACTGGAAACACCATATATTTT.

This clonotype was seen a handful of times. CDR3 sequence reads: CASSVDGGTYNEQFF. The CDR3 DNA reads TGTGCCAGCAGCGTGGACGGCGGCACCTACAATGAGCAGTTCTTC. The chain carries TRBV9 and TRBJ2-1; unclear D gene. CDR1 and CDR2 (germline): SGDLS, YYNGEE. The V end lost 2 bases, the J end lost 2 bases, and 11 bases lay between the germline ends. This CDR3 is built from 15 residues.

The rearrangement links TRBV5-1 to TRBJ1-4; D uncertain. This CDR3 contains 13 residues. V was cut by 1 base and J by 10 bases, with 11 bases left in between. Germline CDR1 reads SGHRS; CDR2 reads YFSETQ. The chain's CDR3 is CASSLMPGGKLFF. The CDR3 nucleotides read TGCGCCAGCAGCTTGATGCCAGGCGGAAAACTGTTTTTT.

This clonotype was detected a few times. The J gene is TRBJ2-2, the V gene TRBV2; D not resolved. V was clipped by 5 bases and J by 6 bases, with 10 bases between them. CDR1 is SNHLY, CDR2 FYNNEI, per germline. CDR3 size: 13 residues. CDR3 in amino acids: CASSIPGAGELFF. CDR3 coding DNA: TGTGCCAGCAGTATTCCGGGCGCCGGGGAGCTGTTTTTT. The variable domain in full, with the rest retrieved from reference TRBV2 and TRBJ2-2, is EPEVTQTPSHQVTQMGQEVILRCVPISNHLYFYWYRQILGQKVEFLVSFYNNEISEKSEIFDDQFSVERPDGSNFTLKIRSTKLEDSAMYFCASSIPGAGELFFGEGSRLTVL.

This clonotype was counted between two and nine times. This rearrangement joins TRBV12-5 to TRBJ2-3, with D unclear. The CDR3 has 13 amino acids. V lost 4 bases and J 2 bases, leaving 7 bases between the germline ends. In germline, CDR1 is LGHNT, CDR2 FRNRAP. CDR3 region: CASGSLTTDTQYF. In DNA, the CDR3 is TGTGCTAGTGGTTCTTTAACCACAGATACGCAGTATTTT.

The genes are TRBV10-2 and TRBJ2-5; D not resolved. Deletions cut 8 bases from V and 1 base from J, with 8 bases between. The CDR3 is 12 amino acids. The germline CDR1 and CDR2 sequences are WSHSY and SAAADI. CDR3 loop: CASLGLQETQYF. For the CDR3, the DNA is TGCGCCAGCCTAGGGCTCCAAGAGACCCAGTACTTC.

This chain links TRBV7-9 with TRBJ1-1; D remains ambiguous. The V end lost 5 bases, the J end lost 0 bases, and 13 bases lay between the germline ends. The V gene's germline CDR1 is SEHNR and CDR2 FQNEAQ (reference sequence). The CDR3 covers 15 residues. The CDR3 spells CASSLRMGMNTEAFF. CDR3 DNA: TGTGCCAGCAGCCTCCGTATGGGGATGAACACTGAAGCTTTCTTT.

This clonotype was detected only a few times. The chain links TRBV20-1 to TRBJ2-7; TRBD1 agrees at 9 bases. J lost 5 bases, V lost 5 bases, and 10 bases had no gene match. The CDR3 has 14 amino acids. CDR1 is DFQATT, CDR2 SNEGSKA, per germline (reference sequence). CDR3 sequence reads: CSASRDRESDEQYF. The CDR3 nucleotides read TGCAGTGCTTCCCGGGACAGGGAGTCCGACGAGCAGTACTTC.

This chain connects TRBV4-1 to TRBJ2-1; no clear D. Trimming pared 0 bases from V and 0 bases from J, leaving 9 bases between. The CDR3 runs to 16 residues. Germline assignment: CDR1 MGHRA and CDR2 YSYEKL. CDR3 residues: CASSQDWQSSYNEQFF. CDR3 in DNA: TGCGCCAGCAGCCAAGATTGGCAGAGCTCCTACAATGAGCAGTTCTTC.

The CDR3: CSATGTGLRYGYTF. CDR3 DNA: TGCAGTGCTACAGGGACAGGCCTCCGCTATGGCTACACCTTC. The chain links TRBV20-1 to TRBJ1-2; 8 bases align to TRBD1. CDR1 is DFQATT, CDR2 SNEGSKA, per germline (reference sequence). J gave up 4 bases and V 4 bases, and 8 bases lay outside the gene matches. The CDR3 is made up of 14 amino acids.

This clonotype occurred many times. The rearrangement links TRBV7-9 to TRBJ2-1; 7 bases align to TRBD1. The junction had 2 bases not matched to a gene; V was cut back by 6 bases and J by 9 bases. CDR1 SEHNR and CDR2 FQNEAQ come from the germline V gene (reference sequence). The CDR3 sequence is 11 residues long. The CDR3 coding sequence is TGTGCCAGCAGTGACAGGGCTGAGCAGTTCTTC. Translated, it gives CASSDRAEQFF.

This clonotype appeared a few times. The rearrangement joins TRBV29-1 to TRBJ2-3, with a weak D call TRBD2 (7 bases). Trimming pared 3 bases from V and 2 bases from J, leaving 15 bases between. Per germline, CDR1 SQVTM and CDR2 ANQGSEA. The CDR3 extends over 15 amino acids. In DNA form, the CDR3 reads TGCAGCGTTGAGGGGCGGGGGCCAACCACAGATACGCAGTATTTT. Translation: CSVEGRGPTTDTQYF.